This TCR beta chain was sequenced during a study of CD8+CD57+ T cells in acquired aplastic anemia. Study-level background: Sorted CD4+ and CD8+ cells yielded around 3 ug of DNA on average.

CD8+CD57+ cell expansion had been shown by flow cytometry in patients chosen for sequencing. Per germline, CDR1 LNHDA and CDR2 SQIVND (reference sequence). CDR3 length: 17 residues. Points on this clonotype: One end of the junction does not line up with germline, which may come from a read error.

According to the study, genomic DNA was the template for TCR beta VDJ and CDR3 profiling. MiXCR was run by TCRdb on the reads, yielding one entry per CDR3 protein. The data hold 80,000 to 100,000 distinct CDR3 sequences, with roughly 70% observed a single time. The rearrangement links TRBV19 to TRBJ1-2; TRBD1 agrees at 8 bases. Sequencing was done on a sample of sorted CD4+, CD8+, or CD8+CD57+ T cells (not recorded which) from PBMCs. The sequence derives from a human donor with aplastic anemia. The CDR3 region has the DNA TGTGCCAGCAGTACAAAGGGGGCCCGGACAGGGAGCTATGGCTACACCTTC. Its translation is CASSTKGARTGSYGYTF. The full variable domain, with the rest looked up from reference TRBV19 and TRBJ1-2, is DGGITQSPKYLFRKEGQNVTLSCEQNLNHDAMYWYRQDPGQGLRLIYYSQIVNDFQKGDIAEGYSVSREKKESFPLTVTSAQKNPTAFYLCASSTKGARTGSYGYTFGSGTRLTVV.